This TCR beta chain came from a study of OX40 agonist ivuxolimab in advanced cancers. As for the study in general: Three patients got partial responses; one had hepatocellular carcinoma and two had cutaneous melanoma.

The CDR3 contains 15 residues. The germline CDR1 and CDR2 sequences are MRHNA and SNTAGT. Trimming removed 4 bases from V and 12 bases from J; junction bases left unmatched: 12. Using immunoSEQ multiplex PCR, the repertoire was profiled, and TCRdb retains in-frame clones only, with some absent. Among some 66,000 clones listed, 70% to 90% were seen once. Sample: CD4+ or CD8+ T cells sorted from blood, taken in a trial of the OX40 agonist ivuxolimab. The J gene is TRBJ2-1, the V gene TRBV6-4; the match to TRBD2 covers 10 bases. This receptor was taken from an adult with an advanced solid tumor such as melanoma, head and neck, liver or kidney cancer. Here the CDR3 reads CASSALAGAHLGQFF. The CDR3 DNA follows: TGTGCCAGCAGTGCCCTAGCGGGGGCGCATCTTGGGCAGTTCTTC.